A selection of T cell receptor beta chains follows, all from one sample in a study of blood T cell repertoires in COVID-19. Libraries were prepared by immunoSEQ multiplex PCR; TCRdb keeps only in-frame clonotypes and omits some of them. This table holds around 190,000 clones, roughly 89% found once. The sequencing input was PBMCs or T cells enriched from blood (not recorded which). Receptors originate from a woman between 25 and 40 years old who had been exposed to COVID-19. CDR3s include the opening cysteine and the closing phenylalanine or tryptophan. A D gene is named only where the DNA matches it firmly. Size is omitted from some rows. Given values are once, few, many or a class for expanded clones.

j_call clone_size d_call v_call cdr3_nt cdr3_aa
TRBJ2-5 - TRBD2 TRBV29-1 TGCAGCACCACGGGGGGGGTAGAGGCCCAGTACTTC CSTTGGVEAQYF
TRBJ1-1 - - TRBV7-9 TGTGCCAGCAGCTTAGGTGCGGGGGCGCGGGGGAACACTGAAGCTTTCTTT CASSLGAGARGNTEAFF
TRBJ2-3 - TRBD1 TRBV2 TGTGCCAGCAAGGGGGCATCAGATACGCAGTATTTT CASKGASDTQYF
TRBJ2-7 - TRBD2 TRBV4-1 TGCGCCAGCAGCCAAGTACTAGCGGGGGGTTCCTACGAGCAGTACTTC CASSQVLAGGSYEQYF
TRBJ1-6 - TRBD1 TRBV3-1/TRBV3-2 TGTGCCAGCAGCCAAGCGACAGGGCTTGGGAATTCACCCCTCCACTTT CASSQATGLGNSPLHF
TRBJ2-7 - TRBD1 TRBV12-3/TRBV12-4 TGTGCCAGCAGTTCAGGGGGCGAGCAGTACTTC CASSSGGEQYF
TRBJ1-2 - - TRBV10-2 TGCGCCAGCAGTGAGGTTGCCAGGCCGCTCTATGGCTACACCTTC CASSEVARPLYGYTF
TRBJ1-2 once TRBD1 TRBV5-6 TGTGCCAGCAGCTTGGAGGGGGCAGGGAGAACATATGGCTACACCTTC CASSLEGAGRTYGYTF
TRBJ1-2 few - TRBV9 TGTGCCAGCAGCGTAGGGGCTATTGGGAGAATTAACTATGGCTACACCTTC CASSVGAIGRINYGYTF
TRBJ1-1 - TRBD1 TRBV2 TGTGCCAGCGGGGAGGACAGGGGCACTGAAGCTTTCTTT CASGEDRGTEAFF
TRBJ1-1 - TRBD1 TRBV5-1 TGCGCCAGCAGCTACCGGACAGGGACTGAAGCTTTCTTT CASSYRTGTEAFF
TRBJ2-3 - TRBD2 TRBV27 TGTGCCAGCAGTTTTTCGGGACTAGGCACAGATACGCAGTATTTT CASSFSGLGTDTQYF
TRBJ2-7 - - TRBV4-3 TGCGCCAGCAGCCACATCGGTTCCCCTGGCGTACGGGACGAGCAGTACTTC CASSHIGSPGVRDEQYF
TRBJ2-1 - TRBD2 TRBV4-3 TGCGCCAGCAGCCAAGTAGGGACTAGCGTAAATGAGCAGTTCTTC CASSQVGTSVNEQFF
TRBJ1-1 - - TRBV12-5 TGTGCTAGTGGTTTGTCTAGCCGTGAGGCTTTCTTT CASGLSSREAFF
TRBJ2-7 - TRBD1 TRBV5-4 TGTGCCAGCAGTCGACAGGGGGCGGGCGCCGAGCAGTACTTC CASSRQGAGAEQYF
TRBJ1-1 - - TRBV5-1 TGCGCCAGCGCCGCTCCGGCGGCGAACACTGAAGCTTTCTTT CASAAPAANTEAFF
TRBJ2-5 - - TRBV6-2/TRBV6-3 TGTGCCAGCAGTTCCGGGGGTTCTCGGTACCAAGAGACCCAGTACTTC CASSSGGSRYQETQYF
TRBJ2-7 - - TRBV12-3/TRBV12-4 TGTGCCAGCAAAGAGGCTGCTGACTACGAGCAGTACTTC CASKEAADYEQYF
TRBJ1-5 - TRBD1 TRBV5-6 TGTGCCAGCAGCTTCCACCGACAGGGCTTTGGCAATCAGCCCCAGCATTTT CASSFHRQGFGNQPQHF
TRBJ2-7 - TRBD2 TRBV6-2/TRBV6-3 TGTGCCAGCAGTTACCAGATTACGACTAGCGGGGGATACGAGCAGTACTTC CASSYQITTSGGYEQYF
TRBJ1-5 once - TRBV5-5 TGTGCCAGCAGCTTGGATTATAGCAATCAGCCCCAGCATTTT CASSLDYSNQPQHF
TRBJ2-7 - TRBD1 TRBV7-7 TGTGCCAGCAGTCCGGGACAGGGTACTTACGAGCAGTACTTC CASSPGQGTYEQYF
TRBJ2-1 - TRBD1 TRBV24-1 TGTGCCACCAGTGGGGACAGGGCGGACAATGAGCAGTTCTTC CATSGDRADNEQFF
TRBJ1-2 - TRBD1 TRBV18 TGTGCCAGCTCATATGCTGGGACAGGAAAGTCCTATGGCTACACCTTC CASSYAGTGKSYGYTF
TRBJ2-5 once - TRBV4-1 TGCGCCAGCAGCCAACTAACAGGTCCAGAGACCCAGTACTTC CASSQLTGPETQYF
TRBJ2-3 - - TRBV10-3 TGTGCCATCAGTGGGGCGGGGAGCACAGATACGCAGTATTTT CAISGAGSTDTQYF
TRBJ2-5 few TRBD1 TRBV5-8 TGTGCCAGCAGCTTGTCCTACGACAGGGGGCTGGTGGAGACCCAGTACTTC CASSLSYDRGLVETQYF
TRBJ1-2 - - TRBV19 TGTGCCAGTAGTATAGACCAGGGTTTGACCTATGGCTACACCTTC CASSIDQGLTYGYTF
TRBJ2-5 - TRBD2 TRBV5-4 TGTGCCAGCAGCTTAATTAGCGGGGGGGCCTTGGGCGAGACCCAGTACTTC CASSLISGGALGETQYF
TRBJ1-3 - TRBD1 TRBV19 TGTGCCAGTAGTAAGGACAGGGGGGCAGGAAACACCATATATTTT CASSKDRGAGNTIYF
TRBJ1-5 once - TRBV7-9 TGTGCCAGCAGCTCGGGAGCTGGGGACAATCAGCCCCAGCATTTT CASSSGAGDNQPQHF
TRBJ1-1 - - TRBV25-1 TGTGCCAGCAGTGCACAGACAGCGAACACTGAAGCTTTCTTT CASSAQTANTEAFF
TRBJ1-2 few - TRBV7-2 TGTGCCAGCAGCCTCCAGTCCATTCCCTCACAGGCCAACTATGGCTACACCTTC CASSLQSIPSQANYGYTF
TRBJ1-3 - - TRBV4-1 TGCGCCAGCAGCCCTTGGGACACCTCTGGAAACACCATATATTTT CASSPWDTSGNTIYF
TRBJ2-5 few TRBD2 TRBV15 TGTGCCACCAGCAGGAATGGGGGGGTAGAGACCCAGTACTTC CATSRNGGVETQYF
TRBJ2-1 - - TRBV7-2 TGTGCCAGCAGCCCATCTGTTGGGCAGGGCTCCTACAATGAGCAGTTCTTC CASSPSVGQGSYNEQFF
TRBJ2-1 - TRBD2 TRBV10-2 TGCGCCAGCAGTGAACTTCTTGGGACTAGCTCGGGCAATGAGCAGTTCTTC CASSELLGTSSGNEQFF
TRBJ2-7 - TRBD2 TRBV7-7 TGTGCCAGCAGCCGCGGACTAGCGGACCGCGAGCAGTACTTC CASSRGLADREQYF
TRBJ1-1 - - TRBV19 TGTGCCAGTAGTATTTCTGCGGGGGCGAACACTGAAGCTTTCTTT CASSISAGANTEAFF
TRBJ1-4 - - TRBV5-6 TGTGCCAGCAGCTTTCTCCAGGGGACTAATGAAAAACTGTTTTTT CASSFLQGTNEKLFF
TRBJ1-1 few - TRBV27 TGTGCCAGCAGACCGGGGGGGACGAACACTGAAGCTTTCTTT CASRPGGTNTEAFF